Listed below are T cell receptor beta chains from one sample, sequenced in a study of PD-L1 blockade in urothelial cancer. TCRdb's copy holds only in-frame clones and misses some; the assay was immunoSEQ multiplex PCR. The sample includes approximately 50,000 clones, roughly 80% of them seen just once. The sample here was PBMCs, taken around atezolizumab (anti-PD-L1) treatment. All receptors derive from a man between 65 and 85 years old with urothelial cancer. CDR3s include the opening cysteine and the closing phenylalanine or tryptophan. D genes are given only for firm matches. Rows give clone size only sometimes, using once, few, many, or a class for an expanded clone.

>TRBJ1-3|-|13|TRBV7-2|-
CATAGMEGNTIYF
TGTGCCACCGCGGGTATGGAAGGAAACACCATATATTTT
>TRBJ2-1|-|15|TRBV27|TRBD2
CASSSLAGGRFEQFF
TGTGCCAGCAGTTCCCTAGCGGGGGGTCGATTTGAGCAGTTCTTC
>TRBJ2-1|-|15|TRBV5-8|-
CASSLEQGVHNEQFF
TGTGCCAGCAGCTTGGAACAGGGAGTCCACAATGAGCAGTTCTTC
>TRBJ1-5|-|13|TRBV5-5|TRBD1
CASSPTGLQPQHF
TGTGCCAGCAGCCCGACAGGGCTTCAGCCCCAGCATTTT
>TRBJ1-1|-|17|TRBV11-1|TRBD1
CASNPGTGSQMNTEAFF
TGTGCCAGCAACCCCGGGACAGGGTCCCAAATGAACACTGAAGCTTTCTTT
>TRBJ2-1|few|15|TRBV14|TRBD2
CASSPLRAGRNEQFF
TGTGCCAGCAGCCCTCTAAGAGCGGGGAGGAATGAGCAGTTCTTC
>TRBJ1-3|-|15|TRBV7-8|TRBD1
CASSGGLSSGNTIYF
TGTGCCAGCTCAGGGGGCCTTAGCTCTGGAAACACCATATATTTT
>TRBJ2-5|once|17|TRBV7-2|TRBD2
CASSSSRLAGVSETQYF
TGTGCCAGCAGCTCCAGCAGACTAGCGGGAGTGTCGGAGACCCAGTACTTC
>TRBJ1-1|-|14|TRBV4-2|TRBD1
CASSQVTGGTEAFF
TGTGCCAGCAGCCAAGTTACAGGGGGCACTGAAGCTTTCTTT
>TRBJ1-5|-|13|TRBV19|-
CASRDSHNQPQHF
TGTGCCAGTAGGGACAGTCACAATCAGCCCCAGCATTTT
>TRBJ2-1|-|14|TRBV9|TRBD2
CASSDSGRGWEQFF
TGTGCCAGCAGCGACAGCGGGAGGGGTTGGGAGCAGTTCTTC
>TRBJ1-1|-|12|TRBV2|-
CASSGLGGTAFF
TGTGCCAGCAGTGGACTTGGGGGGACAGCTTTCTTT
>TRBJ1-5|once|16|TRBV28|TRBD1
CASSLGQGSLGQPQHF
TGTGCCAGCAGTTTAGGACAGGGCTCGTTGGGTCAGCCCCAGCATTTT
>TRBJ2-2|-|15|TRBV28|TRBD1
CASSSRDRVIGELFF
TGTGCCAGCAGCAGCAGGGACAGGGTTATCGGGGAGCTGTTTTTT
>TRBJ2-1|-|15|TRBV5-1|TRBD1
CASSLMGQGNNEQFF
TGCGCCAGCAGCTTGATGGGACAGGGCAACAATGAGCAGTTCTTC
>TRBJ1-3|-|13|TRBV9|-
CASSPQNGNTIYF
TGTGCCAGCAGCCCCCAGAATGGAAACACCATATATTTT
>TRBJ1-2|few|17|TRBV2|TRBD1
CASRFPGQASLNYGYTF
TGTGCCAGCAGGTTCCCGGGACAGGCTAGCCTTAACTATGGCTACACCTTC
>TRBJ2-5|-|13|TRBV5-6|TRBD1
CASSQDRVITQYF
TGTGCCAGCAGCCAAGACAGGGTAATTACCCAGTACTTC
>TRBJ2-2|-|17|TRBV9|-
CASSVVEGASNTGELFF
TGTGCCAGCAGCGTAGTCGAAGGGGCGAGTAACACCGGGGAGCTGTTTTTT
>TRBJ2-3|-|15|TRBV29-1|-
CSVPGVLTSTDTQYF
TGCAGCGTCCCTGGAGTCTTGACTAGCACAGATACGCAGTATTTT
>TRBJ2-1|-|15|TRBV6-1|-
CASTEGGSSYNEQFF
TGTGCCAGCACCGAAGGAGGGAGCTCCTACAATGAGCAGTTCTTC
>TRBJ2-2|-|15|TRBV28|TRBD1
CASRQGSTGTGELFF
TGTGCCAGCAGACAGGGGAGTACAGGCACCGGGGAGCTGTTTTTT
>TRBJ1-2|-|15|TRBV15|TRBD1
CATSRGQQGAYGYTF
TGTGCCACCAGCAGAGGCCAACAGGGGGCCTATGGCTACACCTTC
>TRBJ2-7|-|17|TRBV5-8|TRBD1
CASSFYRDRGLTYEQYF
TGTGCCAGCAGCTTTTACCGGGACAGGGGGCTTACTTACGAGCAGTACTTC
>TRBJ1-1|-|13|TRBV2|TRBD1
CASRRQGGTEAFF
TGTGCCAGTCGCAGACAGGGGGGTACTGAAGCTTTCTTT
>TRBJ1-1|-|16|TRBV14|TRBD1
CASSPRTGIVNTEAFF
TGTGCCAGCAGCCCGAGGACAGGGATCGTGAACACTGAAGCTTTCTTT
>TRBJ2-1|-|18|TRBV7-3|-
CASSAMSGTGRSNNEQFF
TGTGCCAGCAGCGCGATGTCCGGGACTGGGCGTTCTAACAATGAGCAGTTCTTC
>TRBJ2-1|-|14|TRBV19|-
CASNRLGSYNEQFF
TGTGCCAGTAATCGACTAGGCTCCTACAATGAGCAGTTCTTC
>TRBJ1-1|-|15|TRBV27|TRBD1
CASSSNRQGRTEAFF
TGTGCCAGCAGTTCGAACAGACAGGGACGCACTGAAGCTTTCTTT
>TRBJ2-7|few|14|TRBV19|-
CASHFPGQPYEQYF
TGTGCCAGTCACTTTCCGGGACAACCTTACGAGCAGTACTTC
>TRBJ1-2|once|13|TRBV29-1|-
CSVGQPGSYGYTF
TGCAGCGTAGGACAGCCCGGCAGCTATGGCTACACCTTC
>TRBJ2-3|-|14|TRBV27|TRBD2
CASTPPSGRDTQYF
TGTGCCAGCACCCCGCCTAGCGGGAGGGATACGCAGTATTTT
>TRBJ1-1|few|15|TRBV5-1|TRBD1
CASSPWTGGPTEAFF
TGCGCCAGCAGCCCGTGGACAGGGGGCCCCACTGAAGCTTTCTTT
>TRBJ2-1|-|15|TRBV28|TRBD1
CASSFTGTAYNEQFF
TGTGCCAGCAGTTTTACCGGGACAGCGTACAATGAGCAGTTCTTC
>TRBJ2-1|few|16|TRBV9|TRBD2
CASSASAGELYNEQFF
TGTGCCAGCAGCGCATCAGCGGGAGAGCTCTACAATGAGCAGTTCTTC
>TRBJ1-5|-|16|TRBV28|-
CASSLSGRAGNQPQHF
TGTGCCAGCAGTTTATCAGGCAGGGCTGGCAATCAGCCCCAGCATTTT
>TRBJ2-3|-|19|TRBV15|TRBD2
CATSRQRGLADPSTDTQYF
TGTGCCACCAGCAGACAGCGGGGACTAGCGGACCCTAGCACAGATACGCAGTATTTT
>TRBJ1-2|-|12|TRBV6-6|TRBD1
CASSWGQGDYTF
TGTGCCAGCAGTTGGGGACAGGGCGACTACACCTTC
>TRBJ1-6|few|16|TRBV7-8|-
CASSLEITTYNSPLHF
TGTGCCAGCAGCTTAGAGATCACAACCTATAATTCACCCCTCCACTTT
>TRBJ2-6|-|17|TRBV28|TRBD1
CASSETGGGSGANVLTF
TGTGCCAGCAGTGAAACAGGGGGCGGAAGCGGGGCCAACGTCCTGACTTTC
>TRBJ2-5|-|14|TRBV25-1|-
CASSEYRGQETQYF
TGTGCCAGCAGTGAATACAGGGGACAAGAGACCCAGTACTTC
>TRBJ2-2|many|16|TRBV5-1|TRBD2
CASHPIAGSRTGELFF
TGCGCCAGCCATCCTATAGCGGGAAGCCGCACCGGGGAGCTGTTTTTT
>TRBJ1-4|-|14|TRBV27|TRBD1
CASSSWDRSEKLFF
TGTGCCAGCAGTTCATGGGACAGGAGCGAAAAACTGTTTTTT
>TRBJ2-3|-|15|TRBV29-1|-
CSVDYRTGSTDTQYF
TGCAGCGTTGATTATCGGACGGGAAGCACAGATACGCAGTATTTT
>TRBJ2-7|few|17|TRBV27|TRBD1
CASSLSGGRGTGYEQYF
TGTGCCAGCAGTTTATCGGGTGGGAGGGGGACAGGGTACGAGCAGTACTTC
>TRBJ2-3|-|14|TRBV29-1|TRBD2
CSGTSGSKTDTQYF
TGCAGCGGGACTAGCGGGAGTAAGACAGATACGCAGTATTTT
>TRBJ2-3|-|17|TRBV9|TRBD2
CASSVTGGTSSTDTQYF
TGTGCCAGCAGCGTAACGGGGGGTACCTCTAGCACAGATACGCAGTATTTT
>TRBJ1-2|-|17|TRBV5-6|TRBD1
CASSHPSVGQGLSGYTF
TGTGCCAGCTCCCACCCTTCAGTGGGACAGGGGTTGAGTGGCTACACCTTC
>TRBJ2-7|-|16|TRBV14|TRBD2
CASSQWLAGVGGEQYF
TGTGCCAGCAGCCAATGGCTAGCGGGAGTTGGAGGCGAGCAGTACTTC
>TRBJ2-1|-|15|TRBV5-1|-
CASSSASISYNEQFF
TGCGCCAGCAGCTCGGCTAGTATCTCCTACAATGAGCAGTTCTTC